The 25 T cell receptor beta chains given below trace back to one sample, sequenced in a study of OX40 agonist ivuxolimab in advanced cancers. Sequenced by immunoSEQ multiplex PCR; TCRdb stores in-frame clones only, minus some. Here the sample spans about 40,000 clones, 70% to 90% being singletons. Sample: CD4+ or CD8+ T cells sorted from blood, taken in a trial of the OX40 agonist ivuxolimab. The source of these receptors is an adult with an advanced solid tumor such as melanoma, head and neck, liver or kidney cancer.

The V and J genes are TRBV27 and TRBJ2-3, with 15 bases identical to TRBD2. This CDR3 is 15 amino acids long. Germline CDR1 and CDR2: MNHEY and SMNVEV (reference sequence). V was pared by 7 bases and J by 10 bases, with 9 bases of the junction left unmatched. The CDR3 DNA follows: TGTGCCAGCACCCTTGGGACTAGCGGGAGGACAGCGCAGTATTTT. Amino acids: CASTLGTSGRTAQYF.

This clone was seen only a few times. This sequence joins TRBV7-6 and TRBJ1-4, with TRBD1 as a possible D gene (5 bases). V gave up 1 base and J gave up 7 bases, with 16 bases separating them. The germline CDR1 and CDR2 sequences are SGHVS and FNYEAQ. This CDR3 is 16 amino acids long. CDR3 DNA sequence: TGTGCCAGCAGCTTAGGGGAGGAGGGGCCCGGTGAAAAACTGTTTTTT. Its translation is CASSLGEEGPGEKLFF.

CDR3 DNA sequence: TGTGCCAGCAGCGTAGCTTACCTAGCGGGAGGGCTTAACAATGAGCAGTTCTTC. Amino acid sequence: CASSVAYLAGGLNNEQFF. This chain links TRBV9 with TRBJ2-1, with 12 nucleotides matching TRBD2. Germline V gives CDR1 SGDLS, CDR2 YYNGEE. After removal of 0 bases from V and 5 bases from J, the junction contained 9 bases not matched to a gene. The CDR3 consists of 18 residues.

The chain links TRBV6-5 to TRBJ2-7; 13 bases are shared with TRBD2. V trimming: 2 bases; J trimming: 3 bases; junction bases outside the gene matches: 1. The CDR3 covers 15 residues. Germline CDR1 MNHEY, CDR2 SVGAGI. CDR3 nucleotides: TGTGCCAGCAGTTACCGACTAGCGGGAGGCTACGAGCAGTACTTC. It specifies CASSYRLAGGYEQYF.

This clone has a handful of counts. The V call is TRBV7-9, the J call TRBJ2-1; TRBD2 matches 7 bases. This CDR3 is built from 17 residues. CDR1 is SEHNR, CDR2 FQNEAQ, per germline (reference sequence). Trimming took 3 bases from V and 1 from J; bases not matched to a gene: 9. CDR3 protein: CASSFPEGSGSYNEQFF. CDR3 in DNA: TGTGCCAGCAGCTTTCCGGAGGGTAGCGGGTCCTACAATGAGCAGTTCTTC. Full variable domain (remainder filled in from reference TRBV7-9 and TRBJ2-1): DTGVSQNPRHKITKRGQNVTFRCDPISEHNRLYWYRQTLGQGPEFLTYFQNEAQLEKSRLLSDRFSAERPKGSFSTLEIQRTEQGDSAMYLCASSFPEGSGSYNEQFFGPGTRLTVL.

The rearrangement links TRBV5-1 to TRBJ1-1; 8 nucleotides line up with TRBD1. Germline CDR1 is SGHRS and CDR2 is YFSETQ. With V trimmed by 1 base and J by 1 base, 3 bases remained unmatched. CDR3 size: 15 residues. The CDR3 sequence is CASSLWTGPNTEAFF. CDR3 in DNA: TGCGCCAGCAGCTTGTGGACAGGGCCGAACACTGAAGCTTTCTTT.

The chain couples TRBV27 to TRBJ2-7; 10 bases fit TRBD1. Trimming cost V 5 bases and J 4 bases; bases outside gene matches: 11. Germline CDR1 is MNHEY and CDR2 is SMNVEV (reference sequence). This CDR3 has 16 residues. The CDR3 DNA sequence: TGTGCCAGCAGTCCTGACCCAGGACAGGGGGGGTACGAGCAGTACTTC. It translates to CASSPDPGQGGYEQYF.

This chain uses TRBV7-2 with TRBJ2-7; tentative D call: TRBD1 (6 bases). The V end lost 7 bases, the J end lost 3 bases, and 25 bases lay between the germline ends. The CDR3 spans 17 residues. Germline V gene sequence: CDR1 SGHTA, CDR2 FQGNSA. The CDR3 region has the DNA TGTGCCAGCATACTCTCCCCAAGTAGCAGGGGTGGCTACGAGCAGTACTTC. Its protein product is CASILSPSSRGGYEQYF.

This chain's CDR3 is CASSELSGATTDTQYF. In DNA form, the CDR3 reads TGTGCCAGCAGTGAATTATCGGGAGCCACCACAGATACGCAGTATTTT. V and J are TRBV25-1 and TRBJ2-3; a weak D match, TRBD2 (6 bases). The CDR3 runs 16 residues. The germline V and J ends were trimmed by 1 base and 2 bases, with 13 bases remaining between them. CDR1 and CDR2 (germline): MGHDK, SYGVNS.

This chain links TRBV4-2 with TRBJ1-5, with 7 bases aligning to TRBD1. V gave up 7 bases and J gave up 2 bases; unmatched junction bases: 2. Germline CDR1 reads LGHNA; CDR2 reads YNFKEQ. The CDR3 contains 13 residues. CDR3 sequence: CASTGQGNQPQHF. CDR3 sequence (DNA): TGTGCCAGCACCGGACAGGGCAATCAGCCCCAGCATTTT.

The chain joins TRBV6-5 to TRBJ2-1; 8 bases are a match to TRBD2. V dropped 9 bases and J dropped 0; count of bases not matched to a gene: 4. Looked up from germline, CDR1 is MNHEY and CDR2 is SVGAGI. The CDR3 runs 14 residues. CDR3 sequence reads: CASSLAGSYNEQFF. The DNA for the CDR3 is TGTGCCAGTTCCCTAGCGGGCTCCTACAATGAGCAGTTCTTC.

V usage is TRBV11-2 and J usage is TRBJ2-2, with D unresolved. There are 16 residues in the CDR3. Trimming removed 6 bases at V and 0 bases at J, with 14 bases between. From germline, CDR1 is SGHAT and CDR2 FQNNGV. The CDR3 DNA follows: TGTGCCAGCAGTCCGTTCCCCACAGCGAACACCGGGGAGCTGTTTTTT. It encodes CASSPFPTANTGELFF.

The genes are TRBV4-1 and TRBJ1-1; 8 bases are a match to TRBD1. J lost 1 base, V lost 5 bases, and 18 bases had no gene match. The V gene's germline CDR1 is MGHRA and CDR2 YSYEKL. The CDR3 length is 19 residues. The CDR3 bases are TGCGCCAGCAGCGAGGGAGGGGACAGGTGGGTAAGGGGGAACACTGAAGCTTTCTTT. Translated, it gives CASSEGGDRWVRGNTEAFF.

This chain links TRBV9 with TRBJ1-2; TRBD1 matches 8 bases. With V trimmed by 7 bases and J by 9 bases, 5 bases remained unmatched. Germline assignment: CDR1 SGDLS and CDR2 YYNGEE. This CDR3 contains 11 residues. The CDR3 nucleotides are TGTGCCAGCGGGACAGGAGGGAGCTACACCTTC. This translates into CASGTGGSYTF. Filled out from reference TRBV9 and TRBJ1-2, the complete variable domain reads DSGVTQTPKHLITATGQRVTLRCSPRSGDLSVYWYQQSLDQGLQFLIQYYNGEERAKGNILERFSAQQFPDLHSELNLSSLELGDSALYFCASGTGGSYTFGSGTRLTVV.

The V and J genes are TRBV7-9 and TRBJ1-2; 10 bases match TRBD1. The CDR3 has 17 amino acids. The germline V gene has CDR1 SEHNR and CDR2 FQNEAQ (reference sequence). Losses at the gene ends were 5 bases for V and 1 base for J; bases not matched to a gene: 10. The CDR3 sequence: CASSPVGTGANNYGYTF. The DNA of the CDR3 is TGTGCCAGCAGCCCGGTCGGGACAGGGGCGAATAACTATGGCTACACCTTC.

The DNA for the CDR3 is TGCGCCAGCAGCTTGGACAGTGAAGCTTTCTTT. Translation gives CASSLDSEAFF. The gene calls are TRBV5-1 and TRBJ1-1, with D unresolved. The CDR3 is 11 residues long. Germline assignment: CDR1 SGHRS and CDR2 YFSETQ. Trimming shortened V by 0 bases and J by 7 bases, and 4 bases separated the two germline ends.

The CDR3 spells CASSPGLAGAPGYEQYF. In DNA, the CDR3 is TGTGCCAGCAGCCCAGGTCTAGCGGGGGCCCCTGGCTACGAGCAGTACTTC. The V and J genes are TRBV16 and TRBJ2-7, with TRBD2 matching 10 bases. V shed 4 bases, J shed 3 bases, and the junction held 12 bases outside the gene matches. Per the germline V gene, CDR1 is KGHSY and CDR2 is FQNENV. This CDR3 region has 17 residues.

The gene calls are TRBV10-2 and TRBJ2-3; the match to TRBD2 covers 7 bases. The CDR3 loop spans 14 amino acids. In germline, CDR1 is WSHSY, CDR2 SAAADI. Trimming removed 7 bases from V and 2 bases from J; junction bases left unmatched: 6. The CDR3 spells CASTKAGPTDTQYF. The CDR3 region has the DNA TGCGCCAGCACCAAAGCGGGGCCCACAGATACGCAGTATTTT.

The rearrangement uses TRBV4-1 and TRBJ1-1; D uncertain. V lost 1 base and J lost 0, with 18 bases in between. Looked up from germline, CDR1 is MGHRA and CDR2 is YSYEKL. The CDR3 is 18 residues long. The CDR3 loop is CASSQGTGSLYLNTEAFF. The DNA for the CDR3 is TGCGCCAGCAGCCAAGGAACCGGCAGCTTATACCTGAACACTGAAGCTTTCTTT.

The chain joins TRBV27 to TRBJ1-2; D ambiguous. This CDR3 has 13 residues. Trimming removed 5 bases from V and 4 bases from J, with 11 bases in between. The germline V gene has CDR1 MNHEY and CDR2 SMNVEV (reference sequence). This CDR3 is CASSQSGSYGYTF. The CDR3 DNA sequence: TGTGCCAGCAGTCAATCGGGATCCTATGGCTACACCTTC.

This clone was counted a single time. The chain uses TRBV30 and TRBJ1-2; D is uncertain. The germline CDR1 and CDR2 sequences are GTSNPN and SVGIG (reference sequence). This CDR3 is 11 amino acids long. The V end was cut by 1 base, the J end by 8 bases, with 8 bases between. CDR3 sequence: CAWSAGGGYTF. DNA for the CDR3: TGTGCCTGGAGTGCGGGAGGGGGCTACACCTTC.

The gene calls are TRBV6-5 and TRBJ1-6; a weak D match, TRBD1 (6 bases). From germline, CDR1 is MNHEY and CDR2 SVGAGI. Between the trimmed V and J ends, which lost 8 bases and 13 bases, there was a span of 9 bases. This CDR3 comprises 10 residues. Here the CDR3 reads CASGGAPLHF. The CDR3 bases are TGTGCCAGCGGGGGGGCGCCCCTCCACTTT.

J is TRBJ1-2 and V is TRBV5-1; the D is unclear. V was shortened by 4 bases and J by 7 bases, with 20 bases between the two germline ends. The CDR3 runs 15 residues. Germline V gene lookup returns CDR1 SGHRS and CDR2 YFSETQ. This chain's CDR3 is CASSPGWGLVGGYTF. CDR3 nucleotide sequence: TGCGCCAGCAGCCCCGGTTGGGGTCTGGTAGGTGGCTACACCTTC. The full variable domain, with the rest looked up from reference TRBV5-1 and TRBJ1-2, is KAGVTQTPRYLIKTRGQQVTLSCSPISGHRSVSWYQQTPGQGLQFLFEYFSETQRNKGNFPGRFSGRQFSNSRSEMNVSTLELGDSALYLCASSPGWGLVGGYTFGSGTRLTVV.

The CDR3 protein is CASNPGDTGELFF. The CDR3 DNA is TGTGCCAGCAACCCGGGGGACACCGGGGAGCTGTTTTTT. The rearrangement links TRBV9 to TRBJ2-2; a weak D match, TRBD2 (6 bases). The germline CDR1 and CDR2 sequences are SGDLS and YYNGEE. V lost 6 bases, J lost 3 bases, and 9 bases lay in between. The CDR3 contains 13 residues. The whole variable domain, remainder taken from reference TRBV9 and TRBJ2-2, is DSGVTQTPKHLITATGQRVTLRCSPRSGDLSVYWYQQSLDQGLQFLIQYYNGEERAKGNILERFSAQQFPDLHSELNLSSLELGDSALYFCASNPGDTGELFFGEGSRLTVL.

This chain links TRBV29-1 with TRBJ2-7, with D possibly matching TRBD1 (6 bases). The CDR3 has 13 residues. Germline V gives CDR1 SQVTM, CDR2 ANQGSEA. Trimming removed 4 bases at V and 3 bases at J, with 13 bases between. CDR3 in amino acids: CSVGWDINYEQYF. Written as DNA, the CDR3 is TGCAGCGTTGGCTGGGACATTAACTACGAGCAGTACTTC.